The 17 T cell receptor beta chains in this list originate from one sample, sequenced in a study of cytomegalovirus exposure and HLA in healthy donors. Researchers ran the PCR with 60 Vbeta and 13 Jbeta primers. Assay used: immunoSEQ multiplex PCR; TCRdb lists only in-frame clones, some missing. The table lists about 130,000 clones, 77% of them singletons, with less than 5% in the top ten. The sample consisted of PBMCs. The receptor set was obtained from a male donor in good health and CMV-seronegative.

Here the CDR3 reads CASSLTGQGANEQFF. CDR3 coding DNA: TGTGCCAGCAGCTTAACGGGACAGGGGGCGAATGAGCAGTTCTTC. The chain recombines TRBV7-3 with TRBJ2-1; 12 nucleotides match TRBD1. CDR1 SGHTA and CDR2 FQGTGA come from the germline V gene. This CDR3 spans 15 amino acids. Germline trimming cut 0 bases from V and 7 bases from J; bases unmatched to any gene: 1.

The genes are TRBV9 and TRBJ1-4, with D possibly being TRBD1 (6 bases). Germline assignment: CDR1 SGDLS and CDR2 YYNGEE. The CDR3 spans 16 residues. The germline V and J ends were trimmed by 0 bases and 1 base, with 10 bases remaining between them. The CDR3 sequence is CASSVAQGRTNEKLFF. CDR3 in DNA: TGTGCCAGCAGCGTAGCTCAGGGGCGAACTAATGAAAAACTGTTTTTT.

The CDR3 sequence: CASSREQGAEAFF. The CDR3 DNA is TGTGCCAGCTCACGGGAACAGGGGGCTGAAGCTTTCTTT. V gene TRBV18 combines with J gene TRBJ1-1; 8 bases are a match to TRBD1. V shed 4 bases, J shed 6 bases, and the junction held 4 bases outside the gene matches. The CDR3 is made up of 13 amino acids. Germline V gene data show CDR1 as KGHSH and CDR2 as LQKENI. The full variable domain, its missing parts supplied by reference TRBV18 and TRBJ1-1, is NAGVMQNPRHLVRRRGQEARLRCSPMKGHSHVYWYRQLPEEGLKFMVYLQKENIIDESGMPKERFSAEFPKEGPSILRIQQVVRGDSAAYFCASSREQGAEAFFGQGTRLTVV.

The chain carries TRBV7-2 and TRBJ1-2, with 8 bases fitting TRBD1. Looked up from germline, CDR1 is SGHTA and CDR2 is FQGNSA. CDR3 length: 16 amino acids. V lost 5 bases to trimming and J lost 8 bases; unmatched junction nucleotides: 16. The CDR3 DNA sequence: TGTGCCAGCAGCCCTCGGACAGGGCCCATGGGGAGAGGCTACACCTTC. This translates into CASSPRTGPMGRGYTF.

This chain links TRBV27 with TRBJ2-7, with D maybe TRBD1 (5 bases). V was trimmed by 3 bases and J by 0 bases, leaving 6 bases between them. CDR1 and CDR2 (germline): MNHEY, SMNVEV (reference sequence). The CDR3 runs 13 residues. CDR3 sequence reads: CASSFDSSYEQYF. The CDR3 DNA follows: TGTGCCAGCAGTTTCGACAGCTCCTACGAGCAGTACTTC.

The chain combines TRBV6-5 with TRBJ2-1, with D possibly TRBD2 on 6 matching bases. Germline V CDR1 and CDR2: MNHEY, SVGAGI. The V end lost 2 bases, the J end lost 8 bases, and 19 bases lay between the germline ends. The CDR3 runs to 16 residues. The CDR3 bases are TGTGCCAGCAGTTACCTCGTTCCGGGAGATATGGATGAGCAGTTCTTC. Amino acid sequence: CASSYLVPGDMDEQFF.

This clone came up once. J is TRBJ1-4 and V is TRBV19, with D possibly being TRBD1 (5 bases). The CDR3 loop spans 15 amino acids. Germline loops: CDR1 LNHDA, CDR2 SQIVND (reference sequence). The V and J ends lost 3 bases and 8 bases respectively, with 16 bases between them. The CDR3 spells CASSMKGVRGEKLFF. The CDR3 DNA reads TGTGCCAGTAGTATGAAAGGGGTTCGTGGAGAAAAACTGTTTTTT.

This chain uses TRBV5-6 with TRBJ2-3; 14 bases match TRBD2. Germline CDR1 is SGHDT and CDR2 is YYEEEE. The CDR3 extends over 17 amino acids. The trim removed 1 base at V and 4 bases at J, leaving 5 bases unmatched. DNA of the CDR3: TGTGCCAGCAGCTTGTACGGGACTAGCGGGAGTCCAGATACGCAGTATTTT. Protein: CASSLYGTSGSPDTQYF. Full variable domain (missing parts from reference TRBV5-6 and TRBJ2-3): DAGVTQSPTHLIKTRGQQVTLRCSPKSGHDTVSWYQQALGQGPQFIFQYYEEEERQRGNFPDRFSGHQFPNYSSELNVNALLLGDSALYLCASSLYGTSGSPDTQYFGPGTRLTVL.

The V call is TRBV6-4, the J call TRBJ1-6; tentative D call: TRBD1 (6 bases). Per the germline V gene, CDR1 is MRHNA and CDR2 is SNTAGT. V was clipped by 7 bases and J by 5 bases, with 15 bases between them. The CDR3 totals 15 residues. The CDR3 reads CASKTGKGHNSPLHF. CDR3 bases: TGTGCCAGCAAAACAGGGAAGGGCCATAATTCACCCCTCCACTTT.

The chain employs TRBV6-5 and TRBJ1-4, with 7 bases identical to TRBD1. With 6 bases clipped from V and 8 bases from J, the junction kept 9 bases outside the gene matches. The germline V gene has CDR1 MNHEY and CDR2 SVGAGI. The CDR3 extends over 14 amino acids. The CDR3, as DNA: TGTGCCAGCAGGAACAGGGGCGGGGGGGAAAAACTGTTTTTT. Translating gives CASRNRGGGEKLFF.

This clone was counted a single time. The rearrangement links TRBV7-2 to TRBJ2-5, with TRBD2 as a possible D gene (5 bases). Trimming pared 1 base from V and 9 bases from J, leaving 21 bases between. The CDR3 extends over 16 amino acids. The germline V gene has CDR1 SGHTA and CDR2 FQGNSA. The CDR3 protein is CASSLEMYDLQRAQYF. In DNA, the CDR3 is TGTGCCAGCAGCTTAGAGATGTACGACCTGCAGAGGGCCCAGTACTTC.

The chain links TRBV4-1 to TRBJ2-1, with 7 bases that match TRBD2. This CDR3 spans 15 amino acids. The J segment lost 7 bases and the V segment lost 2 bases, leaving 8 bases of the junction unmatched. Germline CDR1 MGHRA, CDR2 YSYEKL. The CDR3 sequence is CASSQMRETKNEQFF. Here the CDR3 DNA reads TGCGCCAGCAGCCAAATGCGGGAGACTAAGAATGAGCAGTTCTTC.

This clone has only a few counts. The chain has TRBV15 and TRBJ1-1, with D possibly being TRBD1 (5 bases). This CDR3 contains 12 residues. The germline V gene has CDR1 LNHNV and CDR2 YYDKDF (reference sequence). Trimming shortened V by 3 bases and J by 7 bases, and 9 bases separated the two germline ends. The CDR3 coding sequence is TGTGCCACCAGCAGGTGGGGGGGTGAAGCTTTCTTT. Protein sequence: CATSRWGGEAFF.

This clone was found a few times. The CDR3 is CAWSPQTGINGYTF. The DNA for the CDR3 is TGTGCCTGGAGCCCTCAAACAGGGATTAATGGCTACACCTTC. The chain is built from TRBV30 and TRBJ1-2; the D gene is possibly TRBD1 (6 bases). Germline V lookup: CDR1 GTSNPN, CDR2 SVGIG (reference sequence). The CDR3 contains 14 residues. Trimming stripped 3 bases from V and 6 bases from J, with 17 bases between.

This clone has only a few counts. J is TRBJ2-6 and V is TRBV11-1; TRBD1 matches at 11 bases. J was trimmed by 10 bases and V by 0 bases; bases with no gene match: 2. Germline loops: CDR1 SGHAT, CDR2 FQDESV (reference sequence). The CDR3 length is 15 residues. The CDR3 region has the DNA TGTGCCAGCAGCTTAGCCGGGACAGGGGGGAACGTCCTGACTTTC. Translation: CASSLAGTGGNVLTF. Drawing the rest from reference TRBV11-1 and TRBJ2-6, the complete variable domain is EAEVAQSPRYKITEKSQAVAFWCDPISGHATLYWYRQILGQGPELLVQFQDESVVDDSQLPKDRFSAERLKGVDSTLKIQPAELGDSAMYLCASSLAGTGGNVLTFGAGSRLTVL.

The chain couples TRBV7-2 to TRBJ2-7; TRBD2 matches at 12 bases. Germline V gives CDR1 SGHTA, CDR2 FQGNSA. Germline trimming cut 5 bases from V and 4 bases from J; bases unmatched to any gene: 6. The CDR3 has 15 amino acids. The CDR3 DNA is TGTGCCAGCAGCCCCCTAGCGGGGGGGCCGTACGAGCAGTACTTC. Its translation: CASSPLAGGPYEQYF.

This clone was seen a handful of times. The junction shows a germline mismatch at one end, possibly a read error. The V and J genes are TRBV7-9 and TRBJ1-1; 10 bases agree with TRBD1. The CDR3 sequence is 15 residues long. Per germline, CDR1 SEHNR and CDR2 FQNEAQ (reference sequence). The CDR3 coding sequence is TGTTCCAGCAGCTTTGGGGACAGGGGAAACACTGAAGCTTTCTTT. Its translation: CSSSFGDRGNTEAFF. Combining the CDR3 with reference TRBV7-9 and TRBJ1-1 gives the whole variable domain DTGVSQNPRHKITKRGQNVTFRCDPISEHNRLYWYRQTLGQGPEFLTYFQNEAQLEKSRLLSDRFSAERPKGSFSTLEIQRTEQGDSAMYLCSSSFGDRGNTEAFFGQGTRLTVV.